One TCR beta chain is described in this entry. As yet, its antigen is unknown. This sample is drawn from a study of T cells in Graves' hyperthyroidism and ophthalmopathy. General observations from the study: Ophthalmopathy got predicted by the model a median roughly 6.1 months before its onset. Most thyroid clonotypes that were expanded above 0.001 also turned up in blood.

Researchers took RNA transcripts and amplified the TCR beta CDR3 regions from them. First-round RT-PCR targeting the TCR CDR3 was performed with the HTBI primer set. One entry per CDR3 protein, called by TCRdb with MiXCR from the multiplex PCR reads. The data hold over 650,000 distinct CDR3 sequences, with 45% observed a single time. The CDR3 length is 17 residues. J lost 8 bases, V lost 4 bases, and 14 bases had no gene match. Germline values: CDR1 ENHRY, CDR2 SYGVKD. The sequence was collected from an adult man with Graves' disease, either hyperthyroidism or ophthalmopathy (not recorded which). The specimen sequenced was peripheral blood or thyroid tissue (not recorded which). This chain joins TRBV10-3 and TRBJ1-6, with 7 bases aligning to TRBD1. The CDR3 nucleotides read TGTGCCATCAGTGTGGGGAAGGGAACAGGGGTTTATTCACCCCTCCACTTT. Translated: CAISVGKGTGVYSPLHF.